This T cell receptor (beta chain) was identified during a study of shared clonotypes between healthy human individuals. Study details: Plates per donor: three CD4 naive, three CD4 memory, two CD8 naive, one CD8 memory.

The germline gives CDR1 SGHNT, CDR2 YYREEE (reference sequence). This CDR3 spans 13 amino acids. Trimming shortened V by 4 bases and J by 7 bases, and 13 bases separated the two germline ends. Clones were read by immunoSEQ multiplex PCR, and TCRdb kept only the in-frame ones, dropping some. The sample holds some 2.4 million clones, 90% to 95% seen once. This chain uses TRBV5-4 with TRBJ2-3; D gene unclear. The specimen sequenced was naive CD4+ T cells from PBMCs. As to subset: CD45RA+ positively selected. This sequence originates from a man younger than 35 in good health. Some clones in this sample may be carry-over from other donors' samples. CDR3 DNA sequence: TGTGCCAGCAGCCAACTAAACGGGTATACGCAGTATTTT. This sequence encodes CASSQLNGYTQYF.